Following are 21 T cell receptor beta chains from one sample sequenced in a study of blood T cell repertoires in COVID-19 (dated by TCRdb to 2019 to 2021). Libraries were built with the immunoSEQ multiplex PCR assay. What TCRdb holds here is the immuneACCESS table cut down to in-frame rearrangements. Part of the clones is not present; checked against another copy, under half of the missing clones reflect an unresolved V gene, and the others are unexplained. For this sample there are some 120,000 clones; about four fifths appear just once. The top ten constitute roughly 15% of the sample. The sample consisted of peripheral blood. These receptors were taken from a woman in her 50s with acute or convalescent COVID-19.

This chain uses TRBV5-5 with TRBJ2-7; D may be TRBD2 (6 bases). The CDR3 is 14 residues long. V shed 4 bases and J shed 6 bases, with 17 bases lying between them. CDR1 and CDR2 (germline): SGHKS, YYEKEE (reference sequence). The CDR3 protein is CASSAPEGSIEQYF. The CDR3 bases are TGTGCCAGCAGCGCCCCGGAGGGCTCTATCGAGCAGTACTTC.

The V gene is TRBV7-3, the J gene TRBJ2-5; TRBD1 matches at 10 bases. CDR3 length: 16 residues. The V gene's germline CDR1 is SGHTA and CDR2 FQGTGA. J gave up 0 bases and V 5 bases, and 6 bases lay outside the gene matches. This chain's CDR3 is CASSLGGQGHQETQYF. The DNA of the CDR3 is TGTGCCAGCAGCCTCGGGGGACAGGGGCACCAAGAGACCCAGTACTTC. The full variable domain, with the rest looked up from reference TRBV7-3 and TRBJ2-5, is GAGVSQTPSNKVTEKGKYVELRCDPISGHTALYWYRQSLGQGPEFLIYFQGTGAADDSGLPNDRFFAVRPEGSVSTLKIQRTERGDSAVYLCASSLGGQGHQETQYFGPGTRLLVL.

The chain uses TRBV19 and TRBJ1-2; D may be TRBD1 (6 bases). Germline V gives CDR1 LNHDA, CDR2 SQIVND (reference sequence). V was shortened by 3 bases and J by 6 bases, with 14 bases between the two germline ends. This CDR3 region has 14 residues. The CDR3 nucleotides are TGTGCCAGTAGTATCGGTCAGGGGAACCATGGCTACACCTTC. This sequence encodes CASSIGQGNHGYTF.

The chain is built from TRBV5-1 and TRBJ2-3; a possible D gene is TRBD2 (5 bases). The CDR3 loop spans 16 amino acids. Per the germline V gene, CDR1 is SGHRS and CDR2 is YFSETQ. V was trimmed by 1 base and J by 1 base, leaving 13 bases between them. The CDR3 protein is CASSLNAAGGTDTQYF. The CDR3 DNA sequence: TGCGCCAGCAGCTTGAATGCTGCGGGTGGCACAGATACGCAGTATTTT.

As DNA, the CDR3 is TGTGCCAGCACCCCGGCAGGGCAAACCTACGAGCAGTACTTC. As protein: CASTPAGQTYEQYF. The V gene is TRBV6-5, the J gene TRBJ2-7, with D possibly matching TRBD1 (5 bases). This CDR3 comprises 14 residues. The V end was cut by 7 bases, the J end by 2 bases, with 15 bases between. The V gene's germline CDR1 is MNHEY and CDR2 SVGAGI.

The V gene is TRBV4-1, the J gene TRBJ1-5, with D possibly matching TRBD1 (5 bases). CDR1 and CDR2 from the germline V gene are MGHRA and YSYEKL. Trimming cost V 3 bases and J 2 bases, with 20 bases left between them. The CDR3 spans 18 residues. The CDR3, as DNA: TGCGCCAGCAGCCACCCCACAGGTTGGGATGATGGCAATCAGCCCCAGCATTTT. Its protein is CASSHPTGWDDGNQPQHF.

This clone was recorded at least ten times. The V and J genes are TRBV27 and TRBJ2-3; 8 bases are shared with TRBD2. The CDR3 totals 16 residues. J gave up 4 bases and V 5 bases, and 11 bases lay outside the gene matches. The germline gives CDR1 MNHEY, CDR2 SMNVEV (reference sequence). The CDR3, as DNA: TGTGCCAGCAGTCCGGGGACTAGGAGGAGTGCAGATACGCAGTATTTT. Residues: CASSPGTRRSADTQYF.

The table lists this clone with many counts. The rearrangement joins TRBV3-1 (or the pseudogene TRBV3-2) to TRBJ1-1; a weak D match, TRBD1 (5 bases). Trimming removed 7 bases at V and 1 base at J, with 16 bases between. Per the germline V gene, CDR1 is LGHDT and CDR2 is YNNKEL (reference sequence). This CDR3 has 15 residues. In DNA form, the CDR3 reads TGTGCCAGCAACCCAGGGCCGCGCAGGAACACTGAAGCTTTCTTT. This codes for CASNPGPRRNTEAFF.

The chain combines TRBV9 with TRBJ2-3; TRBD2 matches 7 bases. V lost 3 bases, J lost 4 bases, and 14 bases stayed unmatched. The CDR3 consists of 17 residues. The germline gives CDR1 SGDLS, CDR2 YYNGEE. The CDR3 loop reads CASSASGTLRKADTQYF. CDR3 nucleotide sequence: TGTGCCAGCAGCGCAAGCGGGACTCTAAGAAAGGCAGATACGCAGTATTTT.

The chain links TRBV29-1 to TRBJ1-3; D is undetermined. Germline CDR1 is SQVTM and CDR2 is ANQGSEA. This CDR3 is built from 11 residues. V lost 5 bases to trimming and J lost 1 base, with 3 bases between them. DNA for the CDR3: TGCAGCGTTCAATCTGGAAACACCATATATTTT. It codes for CSVQSGNTIYF.

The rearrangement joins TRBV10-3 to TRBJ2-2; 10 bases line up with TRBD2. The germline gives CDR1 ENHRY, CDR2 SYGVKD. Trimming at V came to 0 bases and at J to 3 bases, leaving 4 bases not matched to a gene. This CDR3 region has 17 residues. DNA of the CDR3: TGTGCCATCAGTGAGTCAGCGGGGGGGCTGGACACCGGGGAGCTGTTTTTT. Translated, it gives CAISESAGGLDTGELFF.

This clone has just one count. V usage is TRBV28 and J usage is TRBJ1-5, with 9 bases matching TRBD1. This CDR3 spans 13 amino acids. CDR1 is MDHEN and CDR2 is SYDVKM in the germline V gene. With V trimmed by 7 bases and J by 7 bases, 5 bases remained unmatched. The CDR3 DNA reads TGTGCCAGCATCACAGGGGGCGGGCAGCCCCAGCATTTT. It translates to CASITGGGQPQHF.

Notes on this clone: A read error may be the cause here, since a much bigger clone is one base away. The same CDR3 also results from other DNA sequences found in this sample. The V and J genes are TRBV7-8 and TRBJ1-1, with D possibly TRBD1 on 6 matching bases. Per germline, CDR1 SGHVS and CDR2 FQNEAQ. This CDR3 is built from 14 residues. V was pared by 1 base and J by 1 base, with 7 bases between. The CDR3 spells CASSLGTANTEAFF. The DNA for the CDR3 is TGTGCCAGCAGCTTAGGGACAGCGAACACTGAAGCTTTCTTT.

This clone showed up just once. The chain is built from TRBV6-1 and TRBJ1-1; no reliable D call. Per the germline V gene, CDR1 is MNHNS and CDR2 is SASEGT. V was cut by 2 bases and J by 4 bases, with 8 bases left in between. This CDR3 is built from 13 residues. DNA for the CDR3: TGTGCCAGCAGTGAACGGTGGAGCACTGAAGCTTTCTTT. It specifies CASSERWSTEAFF.

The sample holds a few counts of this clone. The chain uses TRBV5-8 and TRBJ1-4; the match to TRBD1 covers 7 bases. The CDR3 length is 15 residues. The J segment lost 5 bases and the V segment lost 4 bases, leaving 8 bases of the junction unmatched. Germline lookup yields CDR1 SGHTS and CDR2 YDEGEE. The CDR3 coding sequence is TGTGCCAGCAGCCTGGGACAGCTGAGGAATGAAAAACTGTTTTTT. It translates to CASSLGQLRNEKLFF.

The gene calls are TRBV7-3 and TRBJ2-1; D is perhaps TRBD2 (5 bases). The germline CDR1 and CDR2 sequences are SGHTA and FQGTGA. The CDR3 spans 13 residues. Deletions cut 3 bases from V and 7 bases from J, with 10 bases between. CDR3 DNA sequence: TGTGCCAGCAGCTTCGGGGTGGGGAATGAGCAGTTCTTC. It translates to CASSFGVGNEQFF.

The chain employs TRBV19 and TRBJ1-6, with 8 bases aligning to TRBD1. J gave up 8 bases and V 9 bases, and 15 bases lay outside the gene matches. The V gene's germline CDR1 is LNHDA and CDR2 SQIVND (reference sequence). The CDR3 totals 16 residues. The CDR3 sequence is CASRDRGGSSDSPLHF. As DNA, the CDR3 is TGTGCCAGCAGAGACAGGGGAGGGTCTAGTGATTCACCCCTCCACTTT.

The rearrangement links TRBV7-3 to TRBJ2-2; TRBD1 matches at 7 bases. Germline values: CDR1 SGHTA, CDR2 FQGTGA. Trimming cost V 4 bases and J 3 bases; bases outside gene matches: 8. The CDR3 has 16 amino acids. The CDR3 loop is CASSSHDREDTGELFF. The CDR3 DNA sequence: TGTGCCAGCAGCTCACACGACAGGGAAGACACCGGGGAGCTGTTTTTT.

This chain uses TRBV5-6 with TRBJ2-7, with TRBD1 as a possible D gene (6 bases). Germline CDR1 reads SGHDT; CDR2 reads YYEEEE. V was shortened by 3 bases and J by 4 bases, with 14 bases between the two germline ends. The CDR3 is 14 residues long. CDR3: CASSSDSLTYEQYF. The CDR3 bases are TGTGCCAGCAGCTCGGACAGTCTAACTTACGAGCAGTACTTC.

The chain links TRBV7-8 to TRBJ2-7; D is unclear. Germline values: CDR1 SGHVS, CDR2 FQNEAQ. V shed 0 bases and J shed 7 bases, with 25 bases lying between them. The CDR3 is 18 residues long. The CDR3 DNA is TGTGCCAGCAGCTTAGCGACGTCGTTGCTAACATCGCCGAGGGAGCAGTACTTC. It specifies CASSLATSLLTSPREQYF.

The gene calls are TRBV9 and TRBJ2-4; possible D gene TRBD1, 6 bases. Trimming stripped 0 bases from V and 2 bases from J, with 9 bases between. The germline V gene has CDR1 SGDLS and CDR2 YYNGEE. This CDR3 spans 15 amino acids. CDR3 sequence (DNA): TGTGCCAGCAGCGTAGAGGGGGTGCCCAAAAACATTCAGTACTTC. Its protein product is CASSVEGVPKNIQYF.